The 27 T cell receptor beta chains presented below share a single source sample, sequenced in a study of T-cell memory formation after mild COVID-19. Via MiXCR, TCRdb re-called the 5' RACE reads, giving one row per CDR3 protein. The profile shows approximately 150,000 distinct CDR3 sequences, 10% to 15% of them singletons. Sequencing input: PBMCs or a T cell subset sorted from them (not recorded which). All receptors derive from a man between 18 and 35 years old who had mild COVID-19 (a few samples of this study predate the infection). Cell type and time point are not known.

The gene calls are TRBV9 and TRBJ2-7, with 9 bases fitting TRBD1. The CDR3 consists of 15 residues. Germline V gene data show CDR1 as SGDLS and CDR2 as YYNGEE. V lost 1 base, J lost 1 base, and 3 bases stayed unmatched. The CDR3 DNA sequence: TGTGCCAGCAGCGTAACAGGGGGCGCATCCTACGAGCAGTACTTC. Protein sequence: CASSVTGGASYEQYF.

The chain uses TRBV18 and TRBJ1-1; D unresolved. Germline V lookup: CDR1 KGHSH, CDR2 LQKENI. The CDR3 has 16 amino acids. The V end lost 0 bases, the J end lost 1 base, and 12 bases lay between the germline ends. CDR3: CASSPPQGAKNTEAFF. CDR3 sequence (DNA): TGTGCCAGCTCACCACCTCAAGGTGCGAAGAACACTGAAGCTTTCTTT.

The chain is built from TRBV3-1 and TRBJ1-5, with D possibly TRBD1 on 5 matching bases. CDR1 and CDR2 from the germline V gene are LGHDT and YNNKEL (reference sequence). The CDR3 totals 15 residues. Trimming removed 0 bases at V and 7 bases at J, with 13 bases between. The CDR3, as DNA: TGTGCCAGCAGCCAAGATCCGGGGGGAGGGCAGCCCCAGCATTTT. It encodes CASSQDPGGGQPQHF.

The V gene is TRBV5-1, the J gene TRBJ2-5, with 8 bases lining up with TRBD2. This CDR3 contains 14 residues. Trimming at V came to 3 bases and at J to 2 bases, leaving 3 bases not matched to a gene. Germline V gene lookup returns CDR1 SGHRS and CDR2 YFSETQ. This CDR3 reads CASSSGGMQETQYF. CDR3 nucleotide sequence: TGCGCCAGCAGCTCGGGGGGGATGCAAGAGACCCAGTACTTC.

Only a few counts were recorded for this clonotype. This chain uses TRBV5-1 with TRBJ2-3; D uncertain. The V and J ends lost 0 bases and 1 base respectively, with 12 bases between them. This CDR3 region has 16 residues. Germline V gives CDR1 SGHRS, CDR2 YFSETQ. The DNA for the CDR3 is TGCGCCAGCAGCTTGGGAAGCGCATCGGGCACAGATACGCAGTATTTT. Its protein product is CASSLGSASGTDTQYF.

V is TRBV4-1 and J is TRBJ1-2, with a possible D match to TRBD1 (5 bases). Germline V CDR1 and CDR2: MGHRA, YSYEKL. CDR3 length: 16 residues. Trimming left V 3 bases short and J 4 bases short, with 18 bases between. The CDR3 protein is CASSQGRGTAVYGYTF. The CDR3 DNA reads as TGCGCCAGCAGCCAGGGCCGGGGGACGGCGGTCTATGGCTACACCTTC.

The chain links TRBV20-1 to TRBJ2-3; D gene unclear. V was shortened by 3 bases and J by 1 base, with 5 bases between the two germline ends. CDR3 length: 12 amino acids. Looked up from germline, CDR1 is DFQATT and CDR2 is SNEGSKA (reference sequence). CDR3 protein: CSASGGTDTQYF. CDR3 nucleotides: TGCAGTGCTAGCGGCGGCACAGATACGCAGTATTTT.

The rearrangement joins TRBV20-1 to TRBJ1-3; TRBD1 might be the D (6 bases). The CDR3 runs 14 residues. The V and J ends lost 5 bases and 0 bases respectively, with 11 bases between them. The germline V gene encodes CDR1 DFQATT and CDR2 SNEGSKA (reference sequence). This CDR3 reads CSARGGSSGNTIYF. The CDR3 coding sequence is TGCAGTGCTCGAGGGGGAAGCTCTGGAAACACCATATATTTT.

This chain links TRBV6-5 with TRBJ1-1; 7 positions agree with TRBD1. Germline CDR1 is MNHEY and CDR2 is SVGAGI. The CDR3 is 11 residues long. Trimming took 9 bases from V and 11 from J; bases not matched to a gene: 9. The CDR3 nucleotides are TGTGCCAGTTCAACAGGGGTCTCGGCTTTCTTT. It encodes CASSTGVSAFF.

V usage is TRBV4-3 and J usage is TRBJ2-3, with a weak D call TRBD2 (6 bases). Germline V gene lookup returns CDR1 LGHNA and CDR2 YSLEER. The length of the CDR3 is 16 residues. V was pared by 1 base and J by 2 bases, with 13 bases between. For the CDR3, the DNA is TGCGCCAGCAGCCAAGCGGCGGACTACTCCACAGATACGCAGTATTTT. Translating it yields CASSQAADYSTDTQYF.

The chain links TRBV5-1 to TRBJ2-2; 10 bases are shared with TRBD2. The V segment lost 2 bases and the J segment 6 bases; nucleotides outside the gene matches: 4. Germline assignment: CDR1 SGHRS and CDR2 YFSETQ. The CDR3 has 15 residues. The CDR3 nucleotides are TGCGCCAGCAGCTTTCAGCGGGGGGGCCCCGGGGAGCTGTTTTTT. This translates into CASSFQRGGPGELFF.

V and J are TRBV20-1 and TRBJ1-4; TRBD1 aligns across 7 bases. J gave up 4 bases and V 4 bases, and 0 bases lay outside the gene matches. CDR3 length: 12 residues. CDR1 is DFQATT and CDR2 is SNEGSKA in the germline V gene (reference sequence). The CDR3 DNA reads TGCAGTGCTACAGGGGGTAATGAAAAACTGTTTTTT. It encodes CSATGGNEKLFF.

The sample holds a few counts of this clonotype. The CDR3, as DNA: TGTGCCAGCAGCTTAGGTTCGGGGAACACCGGGGAGCTGTTTTTT. It specifies CASSLGSGNTGELFF. The chain employs TRBV11-1 and TRBJ2-2; D is ambiguous. The V end lost 1 base, the J end lost 1 base, and 7 bases lay between the germline ends. Germline V gives CDR1 SGHAT, CDR2 FQDESV (reference sequence). The CDR3 runs 15 residues.

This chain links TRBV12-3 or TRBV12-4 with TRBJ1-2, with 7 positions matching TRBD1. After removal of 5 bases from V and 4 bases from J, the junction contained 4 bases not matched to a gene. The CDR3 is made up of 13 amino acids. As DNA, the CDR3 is TGTGCCAGCAGTACAGACAGGGCCTATGGCTACACCTTC. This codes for CASSTDRAYGYTF.

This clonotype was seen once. The chain's CDR3 is CATSETLGQAITGELFF. In nucleotides, the CDR3 is TGTGCCACCAGTGAAACTCTCGGACAGGCAATTACCGGGGAGCTGTTTTTT. The chain has TRBV24-1 and TRBJ2-2; TRBD1 matches at 7 bases. This CDR3 comprises 17 residues. Germline V gene data show CDR1 as KGHDR and CDR2 as SFDVKD. Germline trimming cut 4 bases from V and 5 bases from J; bases unmatched to any gene: 12.

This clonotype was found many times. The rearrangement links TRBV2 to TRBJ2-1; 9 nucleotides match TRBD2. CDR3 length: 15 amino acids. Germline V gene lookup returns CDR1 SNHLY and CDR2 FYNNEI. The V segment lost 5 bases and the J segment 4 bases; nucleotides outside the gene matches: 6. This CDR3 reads CASSPGTSRYNEQFF. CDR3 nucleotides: TGTGCCAGCAGTCCCGGGACTAGCCGTTACAATGAGCAGTTCTTC.

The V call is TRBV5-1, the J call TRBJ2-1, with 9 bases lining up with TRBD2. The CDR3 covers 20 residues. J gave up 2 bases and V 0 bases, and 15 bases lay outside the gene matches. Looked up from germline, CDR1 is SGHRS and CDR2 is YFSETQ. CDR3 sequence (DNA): TGCGCCAGCAGCTTGGCCAAGCGGGCGGGGGGGCCGGAGACCTACAATGAGCAGTTCTTC. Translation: CASSLAKRAGGPETYNEQFF. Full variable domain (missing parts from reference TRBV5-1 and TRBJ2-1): KAGVTQTPRYLIKTRGQQVTLSCSPISGHRSVSWYQQTPGQGLQFLFEYFSETQRNKGNFPGRFSGRQFSNSRSEMNVSTLELGDSALYLCASSLAKRAGGPETYNEQFFGPGTRLTVL.

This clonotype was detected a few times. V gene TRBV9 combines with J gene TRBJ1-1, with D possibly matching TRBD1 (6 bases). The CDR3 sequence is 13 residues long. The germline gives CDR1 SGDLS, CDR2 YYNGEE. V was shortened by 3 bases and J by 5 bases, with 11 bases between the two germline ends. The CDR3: CASSAHRDTEAFF. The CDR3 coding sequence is TGTGCCAGCAGCGCCCACAGGGATACTGAAGCTTTCTTT.

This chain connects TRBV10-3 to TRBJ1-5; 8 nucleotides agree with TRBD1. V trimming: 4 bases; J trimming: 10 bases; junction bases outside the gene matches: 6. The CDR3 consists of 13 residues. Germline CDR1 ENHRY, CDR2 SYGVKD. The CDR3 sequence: CAISVDGQGPQHF. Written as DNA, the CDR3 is TGTGCCATCAGTGTCGACGGACAGGGCCCCCAGCATTTT.

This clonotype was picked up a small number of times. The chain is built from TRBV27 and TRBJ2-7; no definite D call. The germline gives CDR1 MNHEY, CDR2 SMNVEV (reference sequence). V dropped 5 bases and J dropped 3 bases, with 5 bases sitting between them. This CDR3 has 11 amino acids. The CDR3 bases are TGTGCCAGCAGTAACAACTACGAGCAGTACTTC. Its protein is CASSNNYEQYF.

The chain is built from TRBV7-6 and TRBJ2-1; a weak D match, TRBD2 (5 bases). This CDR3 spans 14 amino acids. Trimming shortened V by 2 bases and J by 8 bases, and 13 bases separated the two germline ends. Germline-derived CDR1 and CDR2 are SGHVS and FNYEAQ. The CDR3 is CASSLQEGADEQFF. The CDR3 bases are TGTGCCAGCAGCTTACAAGAGGGCGCGGATGAGCAGTTCTTC.

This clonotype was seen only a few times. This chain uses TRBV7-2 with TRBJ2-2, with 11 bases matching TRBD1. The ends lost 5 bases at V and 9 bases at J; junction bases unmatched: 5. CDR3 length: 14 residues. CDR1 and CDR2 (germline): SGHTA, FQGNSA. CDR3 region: CASSPRTGGRELFF. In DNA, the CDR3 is TGTGCCAGCAGCCCGAGGACAGGGGGCCGGGAGCTGTTTTTT.

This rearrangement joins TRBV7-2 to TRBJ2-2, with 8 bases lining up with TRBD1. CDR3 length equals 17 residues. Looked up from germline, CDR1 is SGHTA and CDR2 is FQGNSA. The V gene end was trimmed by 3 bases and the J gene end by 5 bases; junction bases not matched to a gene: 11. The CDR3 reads CASSFSPGTGYTGELFF. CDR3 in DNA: TGTGCCAGCAGCTTCTCACCCGGGACAGGATATACCGGGGAGCTGTTTTTT. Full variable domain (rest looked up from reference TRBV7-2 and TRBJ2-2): GAGVSQSPSNKVTEKGKDVELRCDPISGHTALYWYRQSLGQGLEFLIYFQGNSAPDKSGLPSDRFSAERTGGSVSTLTIQRTQQEDSAVYLCASSFSPGTGYTGELFFGEGSRLTVL.

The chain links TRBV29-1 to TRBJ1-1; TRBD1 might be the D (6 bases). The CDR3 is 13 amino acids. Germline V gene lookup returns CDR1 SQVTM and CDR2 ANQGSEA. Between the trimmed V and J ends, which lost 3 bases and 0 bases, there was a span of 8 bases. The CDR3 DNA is TGCAGCGTTGACCGGGGGCTGAACACTGAAGCTTTCTTT. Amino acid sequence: CSVDRGLNTEAFF.

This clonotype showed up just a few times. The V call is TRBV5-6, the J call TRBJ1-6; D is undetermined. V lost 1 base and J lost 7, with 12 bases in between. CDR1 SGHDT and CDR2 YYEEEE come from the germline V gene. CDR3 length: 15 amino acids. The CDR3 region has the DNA TGTGCCAGCAGCTTGTCGGTAAGGTGGAATTCACCCCTCCACTTT. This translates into CASSLSVRWNSPLHF.

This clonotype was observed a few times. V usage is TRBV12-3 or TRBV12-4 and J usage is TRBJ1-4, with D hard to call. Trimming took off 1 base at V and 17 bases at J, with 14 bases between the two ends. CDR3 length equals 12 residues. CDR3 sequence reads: CASSLEGRPRFF. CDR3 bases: TGTGCCAGCAGTTTAGAAGGCCGGCCCCGCTTTTTT.

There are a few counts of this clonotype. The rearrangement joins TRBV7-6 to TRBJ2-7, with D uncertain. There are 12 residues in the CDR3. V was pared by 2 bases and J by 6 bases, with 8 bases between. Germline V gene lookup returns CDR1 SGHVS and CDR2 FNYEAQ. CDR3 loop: CASSLPPLEQYF. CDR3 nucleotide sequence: TGTGCCAGCAGCTTACCCCCCCTCGAGCAGTACTTC.